The rows below give T cell receptor beta chains drawn from one sample of a study of T cells in localized non-small cell lung cancer. Profiling relied on immunoSEQ multiplex PCR, and the TCRdb table lists in-frame clones only, not all of them. This table has 2,500 or so clones, 26% appearing once. This material consisted of lung tumor tissue, taken before any cancer treatment. These receptors all stem from a female donor at least 60 years old with stage I lung adenocarcinoma. Each CDR3 is given with its conserved first and last residue. Each record gives: J gene, V gene, CDR3 protein.

J gene: TRBJ1-2
V gene: TRBV11-3
CDR3 protein: CASSHQGQTNYGYTF

J gene: TRBJ1-3
V gene: TRBV29-1
CDR3 protein: CSVTGTGAGNTIYF

J gene: TRBJ2-7
V gene: TRBV19
CDR3 protein: CASSKSTGEYEQYF

J gene: TRBJ1-2
V gene: TRBV29-1
CDR3 protein: CSGISGTGANYGYTF

J gene: TRBJ2-2
V gene: TRBV9
CDR3 protein: CASSLNTGELFF

J gene: TRBJ1-1
V gene: TRBV5-1
CDR3 protein: CASSLTGTGGWNTEAFF

J gene: TRBJ2-1
V gene: TRBV5-1
CDR3 protein: CASSYTGLAGVGSSYNEQFF

J gene: TRBJ1-1
V gene: TRBV6-8
CDR3 protein: CASSYSRGIEAFF

J gene: TRBJ1-1
V gene: TRBV9
CDR3 protein: CASSARAGDRGRRAFF

J gene: TRBJ1-6
V gene: TRBV11-3
CDR3 protein: CASSDRTGGDGSPLHF

J gene: TRBJ2-2
V gene: TRBV9
CDR3 protein: CASSPGTSLSTGELFF

J gene: TRBJ2-2
V gene: TRBV18
CDR3 protein: CASSRPTGSTWGDTGELFF

J gene: TRBJ2-5
V gene: TRBV15
CDR3 protein: CATSRAGTSGKRETQYF

J gene: TRBJ2-7
V gene: TRBV10-3
CDR3 protein: CAISESYGDRGRHEQYF

J gene: TRBJ2-6
V gene: TRBV15
CDR3 protein: CATSRDAQGRTNVLTF

J gene: TRBJ1-1
V gene: TRBV19
CDR3 protein: CASSRNRDRERNTEAFF